One sample yielded the 8 T cell receptor beta chains listed below, sequenced in a study of CD8+CD57+ T cells in acquired aplastic anemia. Both TCR beta VDJ combination and CDR3 sequence profiling were carried out. Genomic DNA was the template for this profiling. TCRdb analysed the reads with MiXCR anew, one entry per CDR3 protein. The profile shows over 250,000 distinct CDR3 sequences, about 50% of them singletons. CD8+CD57+ cell expansion had been shown by flow cytometry in patients chosen for sequencing. Sequenced input: sorted CD4+, CD8+, or CD8+CD57+ T cells (not recorded which) from PBMCs. The source of these receptors is a human donor with aplastic anemia.

This clonotype was counted once. The chain combines TRBV9 with TRBJ2-5, with a tentative D call TRBD2 (6 bases). Germline V gives CDR1 SGDLS, CDR2 YYNGEE. The CDR3 sequence is 15 residues long. The V end lost 0 bases, the J end lost 5 bases, and 14 bases lay between the germline ends. The CDR3 region is CASSVGPQGGETQYF. The CDR3 nucleotides read TGTGCCAGCAGCGTAGGCCCGCAGGGAGGTGAGACCCAGTACTTC.

There are a few counts of this clonotype. The chain recombines TRBV20-1 with TRBJ1-1; D is possibly TRBD1 (5 bases). Deletions cut 3 bases from V and 4 bases from J, with 18 bases between. This CDR3 contains 15 residues. CDR1 and CDR2 (germline): DFQATT, SNEGSKA (reference sequence). The CDR3 nucleotides read TGCAGTGCTAGGGGCGGCGGTGACAGCTTCACTGAAGCTTTCTTT. Amino acids: CSARGGGDSFTEAFF.

The chain joins TRBV7-2 to TRBJ2-7, with 7 bases identical to TRBD2. The V segment lost 11 bases and the J segment 10 bases; nucleotides outside the gene matches: 14. The CDR3 runs 12 residues. Germline V gene lookup returns CDR1 SGHTA and CDR2 FQGNSA. The CDR3 spells CACNSIGLVQYF. In nucleotides, the CDR3 is TGTGCCTGCAACTCCATCGGACTAGTTCAGTACTTC.

Of note for this clonotype: At one of its ends the junction is not consistent with the germline gene, which may arise from a read error. V gene TRBV4-1 combines with J gene TRBJ2-1; a weak D match, TRBD2 (5 bases). The CDR3 consists of 15 residues. CDR1 is MGHRA, CDR2 YSYEKL, per germline. The CDR3 coding sequence is TGTGCCAGCAGCTTGTCTAGTGAGCGGTACGATGAGCAGTTCTTC. Its translation is CASSLSSERYDEQFF.

V usage is TRBV29-1 and J usage is TRBJ2-6, with TRBD1 identical over 7 bases. Germline CDR1 and CDR2: SQVTM and ANQGSEA. The CDR3 is 18 residues long. Unmatched junction bases numbered 15, after V lost 6 bases and J lost 1 base. In DNA form, the CDR3 reads TGCAGCGTCCCGGGACAGATTAGATTTTCTTCTGGGGCCAACGTCCTGACTTTC. The encoded protein is CSVPGQIRFSSGANVLTF.

Comment on this clonotype: A much more abundant neighbour one base away suggests this may be a read error. The chain recombines TRBV19 with TRBJ1-3; 7 bases align to TRBD1. The germline CDR1 and CDR2 sequences are LNHDA and SQIVND (reference sequence). The CDR3 extends over 15 amino acids. DNA of the CDR3: TGTGCCAGTAGATCGGGACAGAACTCTGGAAGCACCATATATTTT. This codes for CASRSGQNSGSTIYF. Variable domain in full (rest from reference TRBV19 and TRBJ1-3): DGGITQSPKYLFRKEGQNVTLSCEQNLNHDAMYWYRQDPGQGLRLIYYSQIVNDFQKGDIAEGYSVSREKKESFPLTVTSAQKNPTAFYLCASRSGQNSGSTIYFGEGSWLTVV.

J is TRBJ1-5 and V is TRBV2, with 7 bases aligning to TRBD1. Germline CDR1 is SNHLY and CDR2 is FYNNEI. The CDR3 has 14 amino acids. The trim removed 6 bases at V and 5 bases at J, leaving 7 bases unmatched. The CDR3 DNA follows: TGTGCCAGCAGCCGACAGGGACGGGATCAGCCCCAGCATTTT. Translating it yields CASSRQGRDQPQHF.

This clonotype occurred many times. The chain combines TRBV7-6 with TRBJ2-3; D not certain. The CDR3 sequence is 16 residues long. The germline V gene encodes CDR1 SGHVS and CDR2 FNYEAQ. V was trimmed by 1 base and J by 0 bases, leaving 11 bases between them. The CDR3 coding sequence is TGTGCCAGCAGCTTAGGGGTTCTCCCTAGCACAGATACGCAGTATTTT. Encoded protein: CASSLGVLPSTDTQYF.